This TCR beta chain was identified in a study of blood T cells in healthy people across ages. The CDR3 covers 20 residues. V was shortened by 4 bases and J by 0 bases, with 23 bases between the two germline ends. CDR1 is SGHRS, CDR2 YFSETQ, per germline. This clonotype appeared a few times. With a J-beta primer mix and a sample-barcoded 5' primer, a second PCR ran roughly 6 to 11 cycles. MiXCR, applied by TCRdb to the 5' RACE reads, yields one record per CDR3 protein. The sample has around 900,000 distinct CDR3 sequences, around 30% seen once. This clonotype was sampled from an elderly woman in good health. The specimen sequenced was blood. V and J are TRBV5-1 and TRBJ2-6; D is perhaps TRBD1 (7 bases). This CDR3 is CASSGGIPGQMISGANVLTF. DNA for the CDR3: TGCGCCAGCAGCGGGGGGATTCCGGGACAGATGATCTCTGGGGCCAACGTCCTGACTTTC.